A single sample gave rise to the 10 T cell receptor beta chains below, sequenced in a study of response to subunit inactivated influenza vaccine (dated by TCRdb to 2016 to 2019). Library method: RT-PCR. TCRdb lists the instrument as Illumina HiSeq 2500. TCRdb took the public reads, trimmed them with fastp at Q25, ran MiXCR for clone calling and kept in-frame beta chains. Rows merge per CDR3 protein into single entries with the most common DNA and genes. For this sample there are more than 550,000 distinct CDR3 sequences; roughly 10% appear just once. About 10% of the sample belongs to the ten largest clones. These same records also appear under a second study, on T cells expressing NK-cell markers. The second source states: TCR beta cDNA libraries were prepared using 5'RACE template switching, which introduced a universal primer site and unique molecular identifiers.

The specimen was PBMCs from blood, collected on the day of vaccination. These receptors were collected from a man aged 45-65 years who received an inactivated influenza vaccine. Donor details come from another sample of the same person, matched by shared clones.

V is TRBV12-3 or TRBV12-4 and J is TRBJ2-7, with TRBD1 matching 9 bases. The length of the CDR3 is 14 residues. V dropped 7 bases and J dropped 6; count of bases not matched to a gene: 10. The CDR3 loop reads CASKLGTGPGEQYF. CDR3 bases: TGTGCCAGCAAACTCGGGACAGGGCCGGGCGAGCAGTACTTC.

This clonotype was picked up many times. The CDR3 loop reads CSVEPRQGWGNQPQHF. The CDR3 DNA reads as TGCAGCGTTGAACCCCGACAGGGTTGGGGCAATCAGCCCCAGCATTTT. The V gene is TRBV29-1, the J gene TRBJ1-5; 7 bases fit TRBD1. Trimming removed 2 bases from V and 2 bases from J; junction bases left unmatched: 9. The CDR3 loop spans 16 amino acids. The germline V gene encodes CDR1 SQVTM and CDR2 ANQGSEA.

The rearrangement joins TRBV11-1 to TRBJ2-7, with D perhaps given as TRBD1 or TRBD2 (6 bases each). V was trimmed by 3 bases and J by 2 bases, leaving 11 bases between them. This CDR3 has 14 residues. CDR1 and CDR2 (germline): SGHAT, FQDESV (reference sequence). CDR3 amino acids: CASSLGGLAYEQYF. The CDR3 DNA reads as TGTGCCAGCAGCTTGGGGGGCCTCGCCTACGAGCAGTACTTC.

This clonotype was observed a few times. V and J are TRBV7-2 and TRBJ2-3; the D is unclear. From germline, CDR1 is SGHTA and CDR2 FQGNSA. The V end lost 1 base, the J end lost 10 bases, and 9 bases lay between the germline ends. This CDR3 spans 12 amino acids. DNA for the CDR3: TGTGCCAGCAGCTTAGAATTAGGTGCGCAGTATTTT. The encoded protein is CASSLELGAQYF.

The CDR3 reads CASRGLRETYNEQFF. The CDR3 bases are TGTGCCAGCAGGGGTTTGAGGGAGACCTACAATGAGCAGTTCTTC. V gene TRBV6-2 or TRBV6-3 combines with J gene TRBJ2-1, with D possibly being TRBD2 (5 bases). The V end was cut by 6 bases, the J end by 2 bases, with 14 bases between. CDR1 is MNHEY and CDR2 is SVGEGT in the germline V gene. This CDR3 spans 15 amino acids.

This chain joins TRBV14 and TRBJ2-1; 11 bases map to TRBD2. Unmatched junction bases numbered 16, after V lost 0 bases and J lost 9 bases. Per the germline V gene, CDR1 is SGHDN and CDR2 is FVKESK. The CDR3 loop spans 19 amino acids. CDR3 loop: CASSQDPMFLAGGHGEQFF. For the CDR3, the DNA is TGTGCCAGCAGCCAAGATCCTATGTTCCTAGCGGGAGGTCATGGTGAGCAGTTCTTC.

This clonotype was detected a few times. CDR3 nucleotides: TGTGCCAGCAGCGGTGGACAGGGGAGAGCGGGGAACACTGAAGCTTTCTTT. Protein sequence: CASSGGQGRAGNTEAFF. The chain recombines TRBV5-5 with TRBJ1-1; TRBD1 matches 9 bases. CDR1 SGHKS and CDR2 YYEKEE come from the germline V gene (reference sequence). The V and J ends lost 4 bases and 1 base, in that order; junction bases with no gene match: 11. The CDR3 consists of 17 residues.

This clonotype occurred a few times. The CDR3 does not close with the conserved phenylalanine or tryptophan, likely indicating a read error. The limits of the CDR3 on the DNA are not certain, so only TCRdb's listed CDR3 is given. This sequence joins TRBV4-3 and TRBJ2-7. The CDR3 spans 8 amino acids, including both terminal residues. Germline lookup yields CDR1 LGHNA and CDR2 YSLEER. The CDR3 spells CASSQIDP.

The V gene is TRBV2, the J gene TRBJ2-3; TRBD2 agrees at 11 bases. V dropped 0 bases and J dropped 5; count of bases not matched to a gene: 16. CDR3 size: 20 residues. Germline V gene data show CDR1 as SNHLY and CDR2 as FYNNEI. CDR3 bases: TGTGCCAGCAGTGAAGCAAGTGACTGGGTAGCGGGGGGGCCGAGAGATACGCAGTATTTT. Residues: CASSEASDWVAGGPRDTQYF. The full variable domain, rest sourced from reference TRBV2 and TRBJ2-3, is EPEVTQTPSHQVTQMGQEVILRCVPISNHLYFYWYRQILGQKVEFLVSFYNNEISEKSEIFDDQFSVERPDGSNFTLKIRSTKLEDSAMYFCASSEASDWVAGGPRDTQYFGPGTRLTVL.

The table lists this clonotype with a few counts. CDR3 sequence (DNA): TGCAGTGCTAGAGAAACAGGATATAACTATGGCTACACCTTC. The encoded protein is CSARETGYNYGYTF. The J gene is TRBJ1-2, the V gene TRBV20-1, with a weak D call TRBD1 (5 bases). CDR3 length equals 14 residues. The V gene lost 0 bases and the J gene lost 1 base, with 9 bases spanning the gap. The germline V gene encodes CDR1 DFQATT and CDR2 SNEGSKA (reference sequence).